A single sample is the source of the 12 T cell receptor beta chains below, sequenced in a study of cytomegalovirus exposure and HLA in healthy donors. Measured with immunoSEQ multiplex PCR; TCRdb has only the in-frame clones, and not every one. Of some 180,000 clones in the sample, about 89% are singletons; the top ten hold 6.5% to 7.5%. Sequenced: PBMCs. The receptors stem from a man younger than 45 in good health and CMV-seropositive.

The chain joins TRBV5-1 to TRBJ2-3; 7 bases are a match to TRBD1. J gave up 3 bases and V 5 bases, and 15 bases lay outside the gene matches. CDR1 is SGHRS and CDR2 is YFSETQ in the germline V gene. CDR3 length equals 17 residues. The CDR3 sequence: CASRAKGAFGITDTQYF. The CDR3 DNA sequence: TGCGCCAGCAGGGCGAAGGGGGCGTTCGGTATTACAGATACGCAGTATTTT.

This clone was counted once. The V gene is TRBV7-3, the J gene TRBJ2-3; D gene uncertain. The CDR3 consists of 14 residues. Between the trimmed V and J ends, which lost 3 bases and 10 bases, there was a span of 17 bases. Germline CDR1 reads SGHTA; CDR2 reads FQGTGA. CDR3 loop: CASSFNPGRDAQYF. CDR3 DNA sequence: TGTGCCAGCAGCTTTAATCCCGGAAGGGATGCGCAGTATTTT.

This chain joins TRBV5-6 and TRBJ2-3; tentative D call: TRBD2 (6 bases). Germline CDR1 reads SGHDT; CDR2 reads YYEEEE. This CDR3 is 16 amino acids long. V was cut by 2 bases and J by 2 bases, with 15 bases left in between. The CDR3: CASSFPGEYFTDTQYF. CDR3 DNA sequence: TGTGCCAGCAGCTTTCCGGGAGAGTATTTCACAGATACGCAGTATTTT.

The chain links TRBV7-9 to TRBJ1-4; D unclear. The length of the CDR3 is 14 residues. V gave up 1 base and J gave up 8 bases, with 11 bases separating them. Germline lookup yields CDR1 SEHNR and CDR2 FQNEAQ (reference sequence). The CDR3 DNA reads TGTGCCAGCAGCTTAGTCAGTCGGGAAGAAAAACTGTTTTTT. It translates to CASSLVSREEKLFF.

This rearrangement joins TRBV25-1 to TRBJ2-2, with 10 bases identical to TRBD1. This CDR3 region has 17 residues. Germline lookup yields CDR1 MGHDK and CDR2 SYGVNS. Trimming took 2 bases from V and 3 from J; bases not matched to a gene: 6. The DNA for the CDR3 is TGTGCCAGCAGTGAAACGGGGACAGGGGTGGACACCGGGGAGCTGTTTTTT. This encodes CASSETGTGVDTGELFF.

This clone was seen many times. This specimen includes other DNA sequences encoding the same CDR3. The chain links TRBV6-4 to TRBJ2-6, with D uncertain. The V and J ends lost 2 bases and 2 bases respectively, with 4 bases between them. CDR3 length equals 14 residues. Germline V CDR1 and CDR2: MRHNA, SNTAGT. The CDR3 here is CASSDGTGANVLTF. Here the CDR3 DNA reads TGTGCCAGCAGTGACGGGACTGGGGCCAACGTCCTGACTTTC.

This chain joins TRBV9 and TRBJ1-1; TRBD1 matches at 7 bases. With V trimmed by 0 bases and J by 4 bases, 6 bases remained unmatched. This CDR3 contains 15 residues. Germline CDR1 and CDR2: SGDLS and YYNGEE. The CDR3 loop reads CASSVEGRGTTEAFF. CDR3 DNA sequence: TGTGCCAGCAGCGTAGAGGGCAGGGGGACCACTGAAGCTTTCTTT.

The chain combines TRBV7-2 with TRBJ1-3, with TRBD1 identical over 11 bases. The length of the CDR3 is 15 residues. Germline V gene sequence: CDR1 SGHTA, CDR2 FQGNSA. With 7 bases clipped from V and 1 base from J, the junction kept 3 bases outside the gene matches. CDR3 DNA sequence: TGTGCCAGCACAAGGGACAGGGGGTCTGGAAACACCATATATTTT. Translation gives CASTRDRGSGNTIYF. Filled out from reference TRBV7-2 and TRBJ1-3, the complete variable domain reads GAGVSQSPSNKVTEKGKDVELRCDPISGHTALYWYRQSLGQGLEFLIYFQGNSAPDKSGLPSDRFSAERTGGSVSTLTIQRTQQEDSAVYLCASTRDRGSGNTIYFGEGSWLTVV.

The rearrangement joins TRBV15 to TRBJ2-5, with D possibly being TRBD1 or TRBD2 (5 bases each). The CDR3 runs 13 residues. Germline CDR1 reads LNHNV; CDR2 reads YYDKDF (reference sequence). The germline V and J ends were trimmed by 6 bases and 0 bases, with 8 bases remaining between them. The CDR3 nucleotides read TGTGCCACCAGTCGGGGCCACCAAGAGACCCAGTACTTC. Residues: CATSRGHQETQYF.

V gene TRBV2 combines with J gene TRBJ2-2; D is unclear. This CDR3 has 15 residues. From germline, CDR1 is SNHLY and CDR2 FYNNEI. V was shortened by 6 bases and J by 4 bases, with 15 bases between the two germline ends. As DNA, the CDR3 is TGTGCCAGCAGGCCGTGGAAGGGCGGCACCGGGGAGCTGTTTTTT. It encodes CASRPWKGGTGELFF. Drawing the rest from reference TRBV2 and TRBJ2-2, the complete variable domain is EPEVTQTPSHQVTQMGQEVILRCVPISNHLYFYWYRQILGQKVEFLVSFYNNEISEKSEIFDDQFSVERPDGSNFTLKIRSTKLEDSAMYFCASRPWKGGTGELFFGEGSRLTVL.

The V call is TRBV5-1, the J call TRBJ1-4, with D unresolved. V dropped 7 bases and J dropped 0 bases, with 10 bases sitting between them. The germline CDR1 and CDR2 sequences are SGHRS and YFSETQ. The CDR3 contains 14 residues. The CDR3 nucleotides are TGCGCCAGCGCAGCCCAGGCAACTAATGAAAAACTGTTTTTT. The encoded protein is CASAAQATNEKLFF.

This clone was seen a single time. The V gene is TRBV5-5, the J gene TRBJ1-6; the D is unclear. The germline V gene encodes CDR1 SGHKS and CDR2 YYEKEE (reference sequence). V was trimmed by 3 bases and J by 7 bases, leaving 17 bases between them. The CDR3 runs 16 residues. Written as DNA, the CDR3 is TGTGCCAGCAGCTCTCCCCAAGGACGGCCGAATTCACCCCTCCACTTT. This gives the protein CASSSPQGRPNSPLHF.